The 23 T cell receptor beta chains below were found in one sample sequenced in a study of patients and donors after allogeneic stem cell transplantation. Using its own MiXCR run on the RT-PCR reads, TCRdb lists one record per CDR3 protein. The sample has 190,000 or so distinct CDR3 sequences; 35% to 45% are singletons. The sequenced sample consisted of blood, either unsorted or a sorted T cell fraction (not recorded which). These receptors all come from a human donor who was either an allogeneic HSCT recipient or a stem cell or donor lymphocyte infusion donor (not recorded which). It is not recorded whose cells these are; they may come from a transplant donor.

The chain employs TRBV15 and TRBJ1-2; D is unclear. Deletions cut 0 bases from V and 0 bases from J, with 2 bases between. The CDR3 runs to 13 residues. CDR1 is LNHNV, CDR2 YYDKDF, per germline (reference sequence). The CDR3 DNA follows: TGTGCCACCAGCAGAGATACTAACTATGGCTACACCTTC. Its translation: CATSRDTNYGYTF.

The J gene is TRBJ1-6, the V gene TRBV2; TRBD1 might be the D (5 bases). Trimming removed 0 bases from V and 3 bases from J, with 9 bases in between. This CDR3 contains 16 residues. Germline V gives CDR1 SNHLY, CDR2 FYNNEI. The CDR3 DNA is TGTGCCAGCAGTGAAGCATTCGACAGCTATAATTCACCCCTCCACTTT. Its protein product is CASSEAFDSYNSPLHF.

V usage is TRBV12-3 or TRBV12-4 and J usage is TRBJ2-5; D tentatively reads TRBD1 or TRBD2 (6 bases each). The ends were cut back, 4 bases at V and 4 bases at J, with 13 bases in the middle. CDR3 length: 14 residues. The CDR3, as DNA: TGTGCCAGCAGTTCGGGACTGGGGGCAGAGACCCAGTACTTC. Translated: CASSSGLGAETQYF.

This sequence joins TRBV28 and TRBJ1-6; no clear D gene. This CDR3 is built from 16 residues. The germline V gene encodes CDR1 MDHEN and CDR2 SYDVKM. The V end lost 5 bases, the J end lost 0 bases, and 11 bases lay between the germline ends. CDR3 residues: CASSKSRSSYNSPLHF. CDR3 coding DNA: TGTGCCAGCAGTAAAAGCAGGTCCTCCTATAATTCACCCCTCCACTTT.

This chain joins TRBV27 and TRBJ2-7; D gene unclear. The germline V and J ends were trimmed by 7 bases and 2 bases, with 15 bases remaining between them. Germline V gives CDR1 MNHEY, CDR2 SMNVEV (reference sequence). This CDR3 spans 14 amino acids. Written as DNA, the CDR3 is TGTGCCAGCAAGGGCAGACCTACAACCTACGAGCAGTACTTC. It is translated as CASKGRPTTYEQYF.

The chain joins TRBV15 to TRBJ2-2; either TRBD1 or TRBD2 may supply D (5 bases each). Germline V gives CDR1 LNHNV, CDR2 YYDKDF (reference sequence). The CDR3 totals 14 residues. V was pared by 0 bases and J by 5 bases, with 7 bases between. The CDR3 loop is CATSRDWGTGELFF. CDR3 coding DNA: TGTGCCACCAGCAGAGATTGGGGGACCGGGGAGCTGTTTTTT.

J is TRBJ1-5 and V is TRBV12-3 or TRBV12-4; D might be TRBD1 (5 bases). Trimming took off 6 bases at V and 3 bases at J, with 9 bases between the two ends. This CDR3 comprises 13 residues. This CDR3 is CASSRDANQPQHF. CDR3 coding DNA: TGTGCCAGCAGCCGGGACGCCAATCAGCCCCAGCATTTT.

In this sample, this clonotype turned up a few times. The CDR3: CSARSPTGGLAGANVLTF. The CDR3, as DNA: TGCAGTGCTAGATCACCGACAGGGGGATTGGCTGGGGCCAACGTCCTGACTTTC. The chain employs TRBV20-1 and TRBJ2-6, with TRBD1 identical over 9 bases. The CDR3 spans 18 residues. V was pared by 2 bases and J by 2 bases, with 10 bases of the junction left unmatched. Germline V gives CDR1 DFQATT, CDR2 SNEGSKA (reference sequence).

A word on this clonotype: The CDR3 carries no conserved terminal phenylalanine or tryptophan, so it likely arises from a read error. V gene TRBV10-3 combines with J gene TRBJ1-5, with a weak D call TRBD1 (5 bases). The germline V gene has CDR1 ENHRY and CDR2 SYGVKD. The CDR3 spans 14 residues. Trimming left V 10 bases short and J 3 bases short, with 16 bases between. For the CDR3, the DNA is TGTGCCACGGGGGACCGCCGGATCAATCAGCCCCAGCATTTG. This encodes CATGDRRINQPQHL.

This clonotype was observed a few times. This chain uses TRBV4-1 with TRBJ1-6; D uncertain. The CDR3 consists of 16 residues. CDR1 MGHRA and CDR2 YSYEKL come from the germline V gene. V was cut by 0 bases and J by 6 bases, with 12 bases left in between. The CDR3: CASSQEVILLNSPLHF. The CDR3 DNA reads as TGCGCCAGCAGCCAAGAAGTCATTTTACTTAATTCACCCCTCCACTTT.

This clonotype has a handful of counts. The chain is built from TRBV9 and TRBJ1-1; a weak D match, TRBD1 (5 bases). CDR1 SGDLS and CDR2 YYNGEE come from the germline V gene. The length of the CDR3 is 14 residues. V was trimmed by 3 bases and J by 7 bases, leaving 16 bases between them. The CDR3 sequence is CASSEDGARGEAFF. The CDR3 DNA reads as TGTGCCAGCAGCGAGGATGGGGCAAGGGGTGAAGCTTTCTTT.

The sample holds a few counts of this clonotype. The CDR3: CASSPRDTASSTEAFF. CDR3 sequence (DNA): TGTGCCAGCTCACCCCGGGACACGGCCTCTTCTACTGAAGCTTTCTTT. The rearrangement links TRBV18 to TRBJ1-1; a possible D gene is TRBD1 (6 bases). Looked up from germline, CDR1 is KGHSH and CDR2 is LQKENI. The V end lost 3 bases, the J end lost 5 bases, and 19 bases lay between the germline ends. The CDR3 consists of 16 residues. The full variable domain, its missing parts supplied by reference TRBV18 and TRBJ1-1, is NAGVMQNPRHLVRRRGQEARLRCSPMKGHSHVYWYRQLPEEGLKFMVYLQKENIIDESGMPKERFSAEFPKEGPSILRIQQVVRGDSAAYFCASSPRDTASSTEAFFGQGTRLTVV.

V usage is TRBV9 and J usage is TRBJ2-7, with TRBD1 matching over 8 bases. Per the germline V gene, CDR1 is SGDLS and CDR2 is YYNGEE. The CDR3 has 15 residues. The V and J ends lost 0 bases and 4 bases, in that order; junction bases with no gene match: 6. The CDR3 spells CASSVALGQEYEQYF. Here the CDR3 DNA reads TGTGCCAGCAGCGTAGCTTTGGGACAGGAGTACGAGCAGTACTTC.

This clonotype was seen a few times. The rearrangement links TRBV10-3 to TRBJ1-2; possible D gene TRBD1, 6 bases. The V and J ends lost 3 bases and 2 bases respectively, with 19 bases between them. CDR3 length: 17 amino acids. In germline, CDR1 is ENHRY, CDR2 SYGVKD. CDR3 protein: CAISDHVRTGSNYGYTF. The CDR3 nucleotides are TGTGCCATCAGTGACCATGTCCGTACAGGGTCCAACTATGGCTACACCTTC.

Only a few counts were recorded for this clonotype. In nucleotides, the CDR3 is TGTGCCAGCAGTTATGGGAACTATGGCTACACCTTC. Amino acid sequence: CASSYGNYGYTF. This chain uses TRBV6-2 or TRBV6-3 with TRBJ1-2, with D hard to call. The CDR3 sequence is 12 residues long. V lost 3 bases, J lost 2 bases, and 4 bases lay in between. CDR1 MNHEY and CDR2 SVGEGT come from the germline V gene.

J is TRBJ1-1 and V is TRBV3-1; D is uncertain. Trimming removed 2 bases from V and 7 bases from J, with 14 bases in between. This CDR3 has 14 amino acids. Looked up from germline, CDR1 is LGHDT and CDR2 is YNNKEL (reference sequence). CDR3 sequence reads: CASSQRGRTDEAFF. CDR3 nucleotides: TGTGCCAGCAGCCAACGGGGAAGGACGGATGAAGCTTTCTTT. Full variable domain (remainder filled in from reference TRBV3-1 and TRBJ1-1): DTAVSQTPKYLVTQMGNDKSIKCEQNLGHDTMYWYKQDSKKFLKIMFSYNNKELIINETVPNRFSPKSPDKAHLNLHINSLELGDSAVYFCASSQRGRTDEAFFGQGTRLTVV.

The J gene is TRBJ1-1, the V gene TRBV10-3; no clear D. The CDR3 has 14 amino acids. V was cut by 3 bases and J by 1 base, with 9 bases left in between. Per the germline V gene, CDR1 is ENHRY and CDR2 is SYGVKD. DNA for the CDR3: TGTGCCATCAGTGAAGGAAACTGGAACACTGAAGCTTTCTTT. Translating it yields CAISEGNWNTEAFF.

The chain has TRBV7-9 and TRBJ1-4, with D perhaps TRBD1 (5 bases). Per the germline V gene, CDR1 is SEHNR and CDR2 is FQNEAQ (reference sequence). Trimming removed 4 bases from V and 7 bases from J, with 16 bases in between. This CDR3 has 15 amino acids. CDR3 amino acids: CASSSVQEKGEKLFF. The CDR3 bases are TGTGCCAGCAGCTCGGTACAGGAGAAGGGTGAAAAACTGTTTTTT.

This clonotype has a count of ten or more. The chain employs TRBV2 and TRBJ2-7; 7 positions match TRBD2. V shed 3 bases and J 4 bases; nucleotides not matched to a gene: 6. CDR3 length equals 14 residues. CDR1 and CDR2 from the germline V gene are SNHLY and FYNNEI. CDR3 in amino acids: CASSDGGLDYEQYF. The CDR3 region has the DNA TGTGCCAGCAGTGATGGCGGACTAGATTACGAGCAGTACTTC.

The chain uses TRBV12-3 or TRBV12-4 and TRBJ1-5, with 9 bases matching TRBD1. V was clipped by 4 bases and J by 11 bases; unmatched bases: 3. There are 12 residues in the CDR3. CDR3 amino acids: CASSSDRGSQHF. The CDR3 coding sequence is TGTGCCAGCAGTTCCGACAGGGGGTCCCAGCATTTT.

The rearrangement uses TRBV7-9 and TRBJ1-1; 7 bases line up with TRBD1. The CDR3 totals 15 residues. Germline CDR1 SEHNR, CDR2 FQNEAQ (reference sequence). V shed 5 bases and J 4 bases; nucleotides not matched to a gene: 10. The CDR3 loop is CASSARQGGGTEAFF. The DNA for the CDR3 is TGTGCCAGCAGCGCACGACAGGGAGGAGGCACTGAAGCTTTCTTT.

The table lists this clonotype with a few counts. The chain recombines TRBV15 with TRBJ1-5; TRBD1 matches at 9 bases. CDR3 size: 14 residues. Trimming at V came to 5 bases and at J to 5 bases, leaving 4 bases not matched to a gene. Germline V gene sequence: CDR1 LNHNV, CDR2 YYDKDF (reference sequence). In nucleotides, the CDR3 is TGTGCCACCAGCTTGACAGGGGGGGATCAGCCCCAGCATTTT. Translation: CATSLTGGDQPQHF. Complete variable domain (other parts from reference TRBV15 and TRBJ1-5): DAMVIQNPRYQVTQFGKPVTLSCSQTLNHNVMYWYQQKSSQAPKLLFHYYDKDFNNEADTPDNFQSRRPNTSFCFLDIRSPGLGDTAMYLCATSLTGGDQPQHFGDGTRLSIL.

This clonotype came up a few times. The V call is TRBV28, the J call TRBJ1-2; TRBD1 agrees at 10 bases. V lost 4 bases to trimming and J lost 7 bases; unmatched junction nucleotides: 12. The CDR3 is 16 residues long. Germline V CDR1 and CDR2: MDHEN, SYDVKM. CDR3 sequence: CASSSGDRGLGGGYTF. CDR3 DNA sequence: TGTGCCAGCAGTTCCGGGGACAGGGGTTTGGGTGGTGGCTACACCTTC.